Listed below are T cell receptor beta chains from one sample, sequenced in a study of T cell changes during pregnancy in multiple sclerosis. Method: immunoSEQ multiplex PCR; TCRdb's copy keeps in-frame clones and lacks some. Of 40,000 to 50,000 clones in the sample, 93% were seen once. Sequencing used CD4+ T cells from peripheral blood mononuclear cells, obtained in the third trimester of pregnancy. The receptors originated from a female donor with multiple sclerosis, enrolled in a pregnancy study. Each CDR3 is given without its conserved first and last residue.

TRBV9	TRBJ2-4	ASSSMGQGTKNIQY
TRBV28	TRBJ2-5	ASRPGTSGATQY
TRBV2	TRBJ1-3	ASSERRGASGNTIY
TRBV9	TRBJ2-2	ASSPYGREDTGELF
TRBV27	TRBJ2-6	ASTYSGANVLT
TRBV19	TRBJ1-2	ASSISGGLYGYT
TRBV7-2	TRBJ2-5	ASSRLAGKTQY
TRBV29-1	TRBJ1-2	SVEEARGYGYT
TRBV15	TRBJ2-2	ATRRAAAGELF
TRBV5-1	TRBJ2-2	ASSLRPAGGNTGELF
TRBV5-1	TRBJ2-5	ASSQRGEETQY
TRBV6-1	TRBJ2-3	ASSEKGGGFTDTQY
TRBV12-5	TRBJ1-2	ASGLPGGTPGGYT
TRBV10-3	TRBJ2-1	AISGGTGVDNEQF
TRBV7-9	TRBJ1-1	ASSPKTEHTEAF
TRBV5-4	TRBJ2-2	ASSLGGGGPGELF
TRBV5-1	TRBJ1-1	ASSLERGNTEAF
TRBV11-3	TRBJ2-1	ASSFSTAGGRYEQF
TRBV28	TRBJ2-5	ASTLGGGGETQY
TRBV19	TRBJ2-6	ASSMVRLLWANVLT